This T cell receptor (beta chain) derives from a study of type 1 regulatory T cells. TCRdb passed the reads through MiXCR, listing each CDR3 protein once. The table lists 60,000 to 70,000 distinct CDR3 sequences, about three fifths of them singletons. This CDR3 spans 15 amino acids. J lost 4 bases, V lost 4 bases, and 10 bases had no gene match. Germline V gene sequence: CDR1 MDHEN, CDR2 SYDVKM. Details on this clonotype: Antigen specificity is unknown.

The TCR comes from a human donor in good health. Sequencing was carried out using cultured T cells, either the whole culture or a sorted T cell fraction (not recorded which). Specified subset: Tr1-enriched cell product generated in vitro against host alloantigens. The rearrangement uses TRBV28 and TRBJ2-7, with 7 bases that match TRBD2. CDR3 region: CASSSGGTPPYEQYF. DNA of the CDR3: TGTGCCAGCAGTTCGGGAGGCACCCCCCCATACGAGCAGTACTTC.